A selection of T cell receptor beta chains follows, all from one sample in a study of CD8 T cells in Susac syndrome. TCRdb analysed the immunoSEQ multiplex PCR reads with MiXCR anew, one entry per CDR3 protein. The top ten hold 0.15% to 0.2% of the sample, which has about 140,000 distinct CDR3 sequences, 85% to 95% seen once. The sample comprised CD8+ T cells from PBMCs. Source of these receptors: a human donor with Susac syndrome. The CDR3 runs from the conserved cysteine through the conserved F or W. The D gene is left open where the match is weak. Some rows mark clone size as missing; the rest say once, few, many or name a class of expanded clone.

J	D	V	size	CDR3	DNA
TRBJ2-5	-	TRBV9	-	CASSVAGETQYF	TGTGCCAGCAGCGTAGCTGGAGAGACCCAGTACTTC
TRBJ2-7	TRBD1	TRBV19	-	CASSPDRGGYEQYF	TGTGCCAGTAGCCCGGACAGGGGAGGGTACGAGCAGTACTTC
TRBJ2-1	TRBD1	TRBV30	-	CAWSKRWYRGQGANEQFF	TGTGCCTGGAGTAAAAGGTGGTACAGGGGGCAGGGGGCCAATGAGCAGTTCTTC
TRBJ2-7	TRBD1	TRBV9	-	CASSPRDSFSYEQYF	TGTGCCAGCAGCCCGAGGGACAGCTTCTCCTACGAGCAGTACTTC
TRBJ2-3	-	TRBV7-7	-	CASSPRAPDTQYF	TGTGCTAGCAGCCCTAGGGCCCCAGATACGCAGTATTTT
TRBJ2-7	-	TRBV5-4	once	CASSSYGSDHPYEQYF	TGTGCCAGCAGCTCCTACGGGAGCGATCATCCCTACGAGCAGTACTTC
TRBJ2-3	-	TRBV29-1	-	CSVPTEVGRTDTQYF	TGCAGCGTGCCCACCGAGGTGGGGAGGACAGATACGCAGTATTTT
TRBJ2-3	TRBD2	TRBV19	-	CASSPGTSGTSTDTQYF	TGTGCCAGTAGTCCCGGGACTAGCGGGACTAGCACAGATACGCAGTATTTT
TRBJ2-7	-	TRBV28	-	CASSLSTVDEQYF	TGTGCCAGCAGTCTCTCCACGGTCGACGAGCAGTACTTC
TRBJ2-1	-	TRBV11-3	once	CASSAGRGYNEQFF	TGTGCCAGCAGTGCAGGGAGGGGGTACAATGAGCAGTTCTTC
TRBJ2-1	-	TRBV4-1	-	CASSHPSASSYNEQFF	TGCGCCAGCAGCCATCCTAGCGCAAGCTCCTACAATGAGCAGTTCTTC
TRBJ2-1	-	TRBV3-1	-	CASSQDGSGFNEQFF	TGTGCCAGCAGCCAAGATGGAAGCGGGTTTAATGAGCAGTTCTTC
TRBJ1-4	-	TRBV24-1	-	CATSDSTGLRANEKLFF	TGTGCCACCAGTGATTCTACAGGCCTCCGGGCTAATGAAAAACTGTTTTTT
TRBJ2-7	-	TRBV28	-	CASSSRQGSGAQYF	TGTGCCAGCAGTTCCCGACAGGGAAGCGGGGCGCAGTACTTC
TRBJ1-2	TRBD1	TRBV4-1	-	CASSQTTGGNGYTF	TGCGCCAGCAGCCAAACTACAGGGGGTAATGGCTACACCTTC
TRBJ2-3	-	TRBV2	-	CASREYGGGSDTQYF	TGTGCCAGCAGGGAGTATGGGGGCGGTTCAGATACGCAGTATTTT
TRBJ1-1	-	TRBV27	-	CASRLTDVDEAFF	TGTGCCAGCAGGCTCACAGACGTGGATGAAGCTTTCTTT
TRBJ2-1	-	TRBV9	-	CASSVISEANEQFF	TGTGCCAGCAGCGTTATAAGCGAGGCCAATGAGCAGTTCTTC
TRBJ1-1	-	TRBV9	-	CASSASGGGTEAFF	TGTGCCAGCAGCGCGAGCGGAGGAGGCACTGAAGCTTTCTTT
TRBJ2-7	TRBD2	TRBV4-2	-	CASSQETRTSGSYEQYF	TGTGCCAGCAGCCAAGAAACAAGAACTAGCGGGTCCTACGAGCAGTACTTC
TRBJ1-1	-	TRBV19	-	CASSLLGAVNTEAFF	TGTGCCAGTAGTCTGCTGGGAGCCGTGAACACTGAAGCTTTCTTT
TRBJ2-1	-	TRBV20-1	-	CSAGRQGDHYNEQFF	TGCAGTGCTGGGAGGCAGGGGGATCACTACAATGAGCAGTTCTTC
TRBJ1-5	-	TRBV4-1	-	CASTQGSMDVNQPQHF	TGCGCCAGCACTCAAGGGTCAATGGACGTAAATCAGCCCCAGCATTTT
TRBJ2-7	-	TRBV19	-	CASSIDGLYYEQYF	TGTGCCAGTAGTATAGATGGACTATACTACGAGCAGTACTTC
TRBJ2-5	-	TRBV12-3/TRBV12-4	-	CASSFTARSARNDWGETQYF	TGTGCCAGCAGTTTTACAGCGCGATCAGCGCGGAATGACTGGGGGGAGACCCAGTACTTC
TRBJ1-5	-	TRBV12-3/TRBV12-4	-	CASTSHGQPQHF	TGTGCCAGCACTTCCCACGGTCAGCCCCAGCATTTT
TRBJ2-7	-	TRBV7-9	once	CASSPRDKYEQYF	TGTGCCAGCAGCCCCCGGGACAAATACGAGCAGTACTTC
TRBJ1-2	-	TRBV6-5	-	CASRAGAGYTF	TGTGCCTCCAGGGCGGGGGCCGGCTACACCTTC
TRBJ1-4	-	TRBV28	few	CASSLLATNEKLFF	TGTGCCAGCAGTTTATTAGCAACTAATGAAAAACTGTTTTTT
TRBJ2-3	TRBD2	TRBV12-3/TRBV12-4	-	CASSFGGSIIDTQYF	TGTGCCAGCAGTTTCGGCGGGAGCATCATAGATACGCAGTATTTT
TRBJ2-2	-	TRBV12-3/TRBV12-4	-	CAVTTGRENTGELFF	TGTGCCGTTACTACTGGGCGGGAGAACACCGGGGAGCTGTTTTTT
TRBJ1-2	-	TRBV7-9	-	CASSPQDQGGGYTF	TGTGCCAGCAGCCCCCAAGACCAAGGGGGTGGCTACACCTTC
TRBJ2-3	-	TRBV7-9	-	CASSYDRTTDTQYF	TGTGCCAGCAGCTATGACAGGACCACAGATACGCAGTATTTT
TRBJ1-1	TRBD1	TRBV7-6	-	CASSDDRDGTEAFF	TGTGCCAGCAGCGATGACAGGGATGGGACTGAAGCTTTCTTT
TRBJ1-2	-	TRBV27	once	CASSFGMSGSSGGYTF	TGTGCCAGCAGTTTTGGGATGTCAGGATCTTCGGGGGGCTACACCTTC
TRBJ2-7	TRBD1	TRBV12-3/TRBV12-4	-	CASSFRGQASYEQYF	TGTGCCAGCTCATTCCGGGGACAGGCCTCCTACGAGCAGTACTTC
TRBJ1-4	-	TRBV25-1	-	CASSTPDRFPGEKLFF	TGTGCCAGCAGTACTCCAGACAGGTTTCCCGGTGAAAAACTGTTTTTT
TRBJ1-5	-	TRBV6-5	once	CASRTGLNQPQHF	TGTGCCAGCAGGACAGGCCTAAATCAGCCCCAGCATTTT
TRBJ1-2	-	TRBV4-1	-	CASSQDIADLRSNYGYTF	TGCGCCAGCAGCCAAGATATCGCAGACCTACGGTCTAACTATGGCTACACCTTC
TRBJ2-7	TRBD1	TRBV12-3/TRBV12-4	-	CASSPGTGIEQYF	TGTGCCAGCAGTCCCGGGACAGGGATTGAGCAGTACTTC
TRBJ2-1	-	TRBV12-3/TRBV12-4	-	CASSFLDEQFF	TGTGCCAGCAGTTTCTTGGATGAGCAGTTCTTC
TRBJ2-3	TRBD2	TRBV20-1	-	CSARVPGVSGITDTQYF	TGCAGTGCTAGAGTGCCCGGGGTTAGCGGGATCACAGATACGCAGTATTTT